This T cell receptor beta chain emerged from a study of blood T cell repertoires in COVID-19. The V and J ends lost 10 bases and 4 bases, in that order; junction bases with no gene match: 13. Germline V gene data show CDR1 as LNHDA and CDR2 as SQIVND (reference sequence). This CDR3 contains 15 residues. Methods used by the authors: For nucleated cells, counts were estimated from reference gene primer amplification. Sequenced by immunoSEQ multiplex PCR; TCRdb stores in-frame clones only, minus some. V and J calls and clone size are those listed in that table; D and trimming were worked out from the DNA. The sample has approximately 65,000 clones; roughly 84% are singletons.

What was sequenced was peripheral blood. The receptor was derived from a man in his fifties or sixties with acute or convalescent COVID-19. V is TRBV19 and J is TRBJ1-5, with TRBD1 matching over 7 bases. CDR3 coding DNA: TGTGCCACCATCAGGACCGGGACAGCAAATCAGCCCCAGCATTTT. It specifies CATIRTGTANQPQHF.